This record covers a single T cell receptor beta chain. No cognate antigen has been identified for it. Per-base quality was not reported, and no clone a single base away is much larger than it. The sample is drawn from a study of blood T cell repertoires in COVID-19 (dated by TCRdb to about 2020). Regarding the complete study: The collaborator samples originated in the United States, Italy and Spain and spanned the acute and convalescent phases of COVID-19. The prospective study material was composed of cDNA or gDNA derived from T cells, B-cell-depleted T cells, or PBMCs. Deeply sampled blood TCRbeta repertoires from subjects exposed to, actively infected with, or recovered from COVID-19 were included in the dataset. The repertoires were released in a freely available public database intended as a resource for research on the immune response to SARS-CoV-2. The samples were drawn from two sources: the first 160 participants of the ongoing ImmuneRACE study, and 1,200 or so subjects contributed by 6 global collaborators. A de-identified subject ID, COVID-19 status, age in years and sex were almost always included in the sample metadata. Where available, HLA class I and class II types were obtained from metadata supplied by the sample provider rather than from assay-based typing. Here is what the overall study found, with its caveats: The amount of clinical and demographic metadata varied by source and participant and was provided uncurated.

TCRbeta CDR3 regions were amplified from genomic DNA using the immunoSEQ Assay, a bias-controlled multiplex PCR. The original pipeline was this. Nucleated cell counts per sample were estimated from amplification of reference gene primers within the assay. To quantify the absolute abundance of each unique TCRbeta CDR3 rearrangement, sequence reads were collapsed and filtered. Productive Simpson clonality was computed per sample as the square root of Simpson's diversity index over productive rearrangements. The immuneACCESS repertoire file appears here via TCRdb, limited to in-frame rearrangements. These files lack a portion of the clones; in checked studies, under half of the deficit traces to unresolved V genes, and the cause of the others is not known. D and trimming come from the DNA, and the V and J calls and clone size come from that table. The sample data list approximately 460,000 clones, and 89% of these were observed just once. The ten top clones hold about 0.91% of the sample.

At one collaborating source in Seattle, patients were enrolled during active infection and were followed longitudinally through the course of disease. Whole blood was collected in K2EDTA tubes by collaborating institutions according to the institutions' own protocols. For TCRbeta analysis, collaborators shipped samples in one of three forms: frozen whole blood, isolated PBMCs, or DNA extracted from either of those sample types. The germline V gene sets CDR1 to SGHRS and CDR2 to YFSETQ. V is clipped by 1 base and J by 3 bases, and the sequence between their germline boundaries is 13 bases long. The CDR3 contains 15 residues, cysteine and phenylalanine counted. Of all the DNA, just the CDR3 is kept, 45 bases in frame from base 1.

The chain employs TRBV5-1 and TRBJ1-1; TRBD1 might be the D gene, on 5 matching bases. The specimen sequenced was peripheral blood. This sequence was found in a man in his late teens or twenties with COVID-19, enrolled during active disease. The sequenced DNA: TGCGCCAGCAGCTTGTCAGGGTCGGATCACACTGAAGCTTTCTTT. It translates to CASSLSGSDHTEAFF.